This T cell receptor (beta chain) was captured by sequencing in a study of vaccination and CD4 T cells after COVID-19. In the study overall: Collection of post-COVID samples occurred a median approximately 100 days after diagnosis, spanning a range of 35 to 161.

As for treatment: approximately nine-day PBMC culture with coronavirus spike peptide pools or control peptides (ViraFEST assay). With regard to this clonotype: Its antigen is not identified.

The assay that was used to sequence DNA from cultured CD4+ T cells was the Oncomine TCR Beta short-read assay. TCRdb independently ran MiXCR on the PCR reads; one entry per CDR3 protein. Of about 21,000 distinct CDR3 sequences listed, under 55% were seen once; the top ten hold under 20%. This CDR3 has 14 amino acids. V trimming: 5 bases; J trimming: 7 bases; junction bases outside the gene matches: 5. Germline-derived CDR1 and CDR2 are SEHNR and FQNEAQ (reference sequence). Sequences were derived from CD4+ T cells from blood, cultured in vitro, sampled before SARS-CoV-2 vaccination. This TCR came from a human donor who received a COVID-19 vaccine. The chain carries TRBV7-9 and TRBJ1-5; 10 bases line up with TRBD1. This CDR3 is CASSAGQGPQPQHF. The DNA of the CDR3 is TGTGCCAGCAGCGCGGGACAGGGGCCCCAGCCCCAGCATTTT.